The 14 T cell receptor beta chains given below trace back to one sample, sequenced in a study of cytomegalovirus exposure and HLA in healthy donors. Primers for the PCR totalled 60 Vbeta and 13 Jbeta. Libraries were prepared by immunoSEQ multiplex PCR; TCRdb keeps only in-frame clonotypes and omits some of them. Of around 100,000 clones detected, around 61% appear once; the ten largest clones hold about 3.5%. Material: PBMCs. These receptors were collected from a woman in her forties or fifties in good health and CMV-seronegative.

V and J are TRBV7-9 and TRBJ2-3, with a weak D call TRBD2 (6 bases). The CDR3 runs to 14 residues. V shed 3 bases and J shed 3 bases, with 10 bases lying between them. From germline, CDR1 is SEHNR and CDR2 FQNEAQ (reference sequence). The CDR3 spells CASSFGLATDTQYF. As DNA, the CDR3 is TGTGCCAGCAGCTTTGGCCTAGCGACAGATACGCAGTATTTT.

This clone was detected only a few times. This sample also contains other DNA sequences that code for the same CDR3. The chain combines TRBV7-8 with TRBJ1-4, with unresolved D. Germline V gene lookup returns CDR1 SGHVS and CDR2 FQNEAQ. The CDR3 runs 14 residues. Trimming shortened V by 5 bases and J by 6 bases, and 13 bases separated the two germline ends. The CDR3 reads CASSPVWGDEKLFF. Written as DNA, the CDR3 is TGTGCCAGCAGCCCCGTCTGGGGAGATGAAAAACTGTTTTTT.

The J gene is TRBJ2-7, the V gene TRBV6-5; 13 nucleotides align to TRBD2. The CDR3 has 15 amino acids. The V segment lost 7 bases and the J segment 7 bases; nucleotides outside the gene matches: 10. Germline V gives CDR1 MNHEY, CDR2 SVGAGI. The CDR3 bases are TGTGCCAGCACCCTTCTCACTAGCGGGAGGGGTGAGCAGTACTTC. Encoded protein: CASTLLTSGRGEQYF.

Here the CDR3 reads CASSFTRYSGNTIYF. The CDR3 DNA reads as TGTGCCAGCAGCTTTACGCGGTATTCTGGAAACACCATATATTTT. The chain carries TRBV11-2 and TRBJ1-3; D unclear. CDR1 and CDR2 (germline): SGHAT, FQNNGV. The CDR3 length is 15 residues. V was trimmed by 3 bases and J by 1 base, leaving 10 bases between them.

This clone is categorized as medium-sized. The chain links TRBV4-1 to TRBJ2-1, with a possible D match to TRBD1 (6 bases). With 6 bases removed from V and 9 bases from J, the gap between germline ends came to 15 bases. Germline V CDR1 and CDR2: MGHRA, YSYEKL. The CDR3 has 13 amino acids. The CDR3 bases are TGCGCCAGCAGTTATGACAGGCTGGGTGAGCAGTTCTTC. It encodes CASSYDRLGEQFF.

The V call is TRBV4-1, the J call TRBJ1-2; D not resolved. V was shortened by 0 bases and J by 7 bases, with 18 bases between the two germline ends. The CDR3 runs to 16 residues. Germline V gives CDR1 MGHRA, CDR2 YSYEKL. The CDR3 DNA sequence: TGCGCCAGCAGCCAAGATGGAGGAGTCAAATTGGGTGGCTACACCTTC. Translating gives CASSQDGGVKLGGYTF.

The chain joins TRBV7-9 to TRBJ1-3; D gene uncertain. Germline CDR1 and CDR2: SEHNR and FQNEAQ (reference sequence). Trimming took off 1 base at V and 4 bases at J, with 2 bases between the two ends. There are 12 residues in the CDR3. CDR3 amino acids: CASSLVGNTIYF. The CDR3 DNA sequence: TGTGCCAGCAGCTTAGTAGGAAACACCATATATTTT. Full variable domain (missing parts from reference TRBV7-9 and TRBJ1-3): DTGVSQNPRHKITKRGQNVTFRCDPISEHNRLYWYRQTLGQGPEFLTYFQNEAQLEKSRLLSDRFSAERPKGSFSTLEIQRTEQGDSAMYLCASSLVGNTIYFGEGSWLTVV.

The V and J genes are TRBV6-5 and TRBJ2-3; 11 positions agree with TRBD2. This CDR3 spans 15 amino acids. Germline trimming cut 0 bases from V and 7 bases from J; bases unmatched to any gene: 3. CDR1 and CDR2 (germline): MNHEY, SVGAGI. As DNA, the CDR3 is TGTGCCAGCAGTTACTCCCTAGCGGGAGGCTATACGCAGTATTTT. This encodes CASSYSLAGGYTQYF.

The chain has TRBV7-9 and TRBJ2-7; weak D call: TRBD2 (6 bases). Germline assignment: CDR1 SEHNR and CDR2 FQNEAQ (reference sequence). V was clipped by 5 bases and J by 3 bases, with 11 bases between them. This CDR3 contains 13 residues. In DNA, the CDR3 is TGTGCCAGCAGCGTAGGGACTGGCTACGAGCAGTACTTC. This encodes CASSVGTGYEQYF.

The chain recombines TRBV5-4 with TRBJ2-3, with 15 bases fitting TRBD2. The V gene end was trimmed by 4 bases and the J gene end by 1 base; junction bases not matched to a gene: 7. Germline assignment: CDR1 SGHNT and CDR2 YYREEE (reference sequence). The CDR3 spans 18 residues. CDR3 in amino acids: CASSRGLAGGRGTDTQYF. CDR3 DNA: TGTGCCAGCAGCCGGGGACTAGCGGGGGGCCGGGGCACAGATACGCAGTATTTT.

The rearrangement joins TRBV7-2 to TRBJ2-2, with TRBD1 identical over 7 bases. Germline CDR1 SGHTA, CDR2 FQGNSA. The V and J ends lost 6 bases and 6 bases, in that order; junction bases with no gene match: 10. The CDR3 is made up of 15 amino acids. CDR3 coding DNA: TGTGCCAGCAGAAGGGACAGTTCAGGGCCCGGGGAGCTGTTTTTT. It is translated as CASRRDSSGPGELFF.

CDR3 sequence (DNA): TGTGCCGGATCGGGAGGGGACACTTGGAACACTGAAGCTTTCTTT. This sequence encodes CAGSGGDTWNTEAFF. The chain joins TRBV21-1 to TRBJ1-1. TRBV21-1 corresponds to a pseudogene. This CDR3 comprises 15 residues.

The genes are TRBV9 and TRBJ2-1, with a weak D call TRBD2 (5 bases). The CDR3 is made up of 14 amino acids. Trimming stripped 0 bases from V and 2 bases from J, with 6 bases between. CDR1 is SGDLS, CDR2 YYNGEE, per germline. The CDR3 DNA is TGTGCCAGCAGCGTAGCGGAGGCCTACAATGAGCAGTTCTTC. Translation gives CASSVAEAYNEQFF.

This clone was observed a few times. The chain couples TRBV9 to TRBJ1-6; 8 bases map to TRBD1. The length of the CDR3 is 17 residues. CDR1 is SGDLS, CDR2 YYNGEE, per germline. The V segment lost 3 bases and the J segment 6 bases; nucleotides outside the gene matches: 11. The CDR3 loop is CASSGGDRSLLNSPLHF. CDR3 sequence (DNA): TGTGCCAGCAGCGGAGGGGACAGGAGCCTTCTTAATTCACCCCTCCACTTT.